The 15 T cell receptor beta chains below all came from one sample that was sequenced in a study of molecular identifiers for immune sequencing clone quantification. TCRdb independently ran MiXCR on the PCR reads; one entry per CDR3 protein. The top ten clones hold 0.6% to 0.9% of a sample with under 800,000 distinct CDR3 sequences, 25% of them seen once. Input material: naive CD8+ T cells from blood, with Jurkat cell RNA spiked in. Subset meaning: FACS-sorted CD8+CD4-CCR7+CD45RA+ naive T cells. Receptor source: a human donor in good health. Some libraries in this study had Jurkat cell RNA spiked in.

This CDR3 reads CASSTVLLATEAFF. As DNA, the CDR3 is TGTGCCAGCAGCACCGTCCTCTTGGCGACTGAAGCTTTCTTT. The rearrangement uses TRBV7-9 and TRBJ1-1; no definite D call. Germline V gene data show CDR1 as SEHNR and CDR2 as FQNEAQ (reference sequence). This CDR3 comprises 14 residues. V lost 5 bases, J lost 5 bases, and 15 bases lay in between.

This chain uses TRBV13 with TRBJ1-5; the D gene is possibly TRBD1 (5 bases). V lost 0 bases and J lost 2, with 11 bases in between. The length of the CDR3 is 16 residues. Germline CDR1 and CDR2: PRHDT and FYEKMQ (reference sequence). CDR3 nucleotide sequence: TGTGCCAGCAGCTTAGGGCCCAGGGTGGGCAATCAGCCCCAGCATTTT. Translating it yields CASSLGPRVGNQPQHF.

This chain connects TRBV11-2 to TRBJ2-1; 12 bases map to TRBD2. The V segment lost 5 bases and the J segment 9 bases; nucleotides outside the gene matches: 2. The CDR3 contains 13 residues. Looked up from germline, CDR1 is SGHAT and CDR2 is FQNNGV. CDR3 DNA sequence: TGTGCCAGCAGCCGGACTAGCGGGACTGAGCAGTTCTTC. Translation: CASSRTSGTEQFF.

This clonotype was recorded at least ten times. V and J are TRBV10-2 and TRBJ2-2; possibly TRBD2 for D (5 bases). The CDR3 extends over 13 amino acids. Germline V gene lookup returns CDR1 WSHSY and CDR2 SAAADI. Trimming left V 6 bases short and J 4 bases short, with 9 bases between. Here the CDR3 reads CASRTTVTGELFF. The CDR3 DNA sequence: TGCGCCAGCAGGACTACCGTCACCGGGGAGCTGTTTTTT.

The chain uses TRBV5-6 and TRBJ2-7; D may match TRBD1 or TRBD2 (6 bases each). This CDR3 is built from 16 residues. V was pared by 0 bases and J by 4 bases, with 17 bases between. Germline CDR1 reads SGHDT; CDR2 reads YYEEEE. The CDR3 loop is CASSLEERRGLYEQYF. The CDR3 DNA sequence: TGTGCCAGCAGCTTGGAGGAGCGCCGGGGGCTTTACGAGCAGTACTTC.

The sample holds many counts of this clonotype. CDR3: CSAQTYEQYF. In nucleotides, the CDR3 is TGCAGTGCTCAGACGTACGAGCAGTACTTC. The gene calls are TRBV20-1 and TRBJ2-7; D gene ambiguous. The CDR3 covers 10 residues. Germline values: CDR1 DFQATT, CDR2 SNEGSKA (reference sequence). V lost 5 bases, J lost 4 bases, and 6 bases lay in between.

This clonotype has more than one count but fewer than ten. The V and J genes are TRBV30 and TRBJ2-2; perhaps TRBD2 as D (6 bases). Germline V gives CDR1 GTSNPN, CDR2 SVGIG (reference sequence). V lost 4 bases to trimming and J lost 3 bases, with 9 bases between them. CDR3 length equals 13 residues. The CDR3 is CAWTGSYTGELFF. In DNA form, the CDR3 reads TGTGCCTGGACCGGGAGCTACACCGGGGAGCTGTTTTTT.

This clonotype was seen repeatedly, ten times or more. V and J are TRBV7-9 and TRBJ2-4, with 9 nucleotides matching TRBD1. This CDR3 has 17 residues. Germline lookup yields CDR1 SEHNR and CDR2 FQNEAQ (reference sequence). V gave up 0 bases and J gave up 0 bases; unmatched junction bases: 3. This chain's CDR3 is CASSLADRGLAKNIQYF. CDR3 DNA: TGTGCCAGCAGCTTAGCGGACAGGGGCCTAGCCAAAAACATTCAGTACTTC.

Worth noting for this clonotype: This clone may be a read error of a much larger clone one base away. Lacking the conserved final phenylalanine or tryptophan, this CDR3 likely reflects a read error. The DNA is omitted, as the CDR3 cannot be located on it reliably, and the CDR3 follows TCRdb's listing. The V and J genes are TRBV27 and TRBJ2-1; the table's D call, TRBD1, was not checked against the DNA. The CDR3 comprises 11 residues, both ends counted. Per the germline V gene, CDR1 is MNHEY and CDR2 is SMNVEV (reference sequence). CDR3 amino acids: CAGSHGGQGAS.

Concerning this clonotype itself: This sequence may be a read error, since a much larger clone differs from it by one base. The rearrangement links TRBV2 to TRBJ2-3; no clear D. With 3 bases removed from V and 6 bases from J, the gap between germline ends came to 7 bases. Germline CDR1 reads SNHLY; CDR2 reads FYNNEI. The CDR3 has 12 residues. CDR3 sequence: CASSDLCDTQYF. CDR3 sequence (DNA): TGTGCCAGCAGTGACTTGTGCGATACGCAGTATTTT.

The chain links TRBV2 to TRBJ2-5; weak D call: TRBD1 (6 bases). Per the germline V gene, CDR1 is SNHLY and CDR2 is FYNNEI. V lost 10 bases and J lost 2, with 23 bases in between. The length of the CDR3 is 16 residues. The CDR3 region is CATIIPLGASQETQYF. CDR3 coding DNA: TGTGCCACCATAATCCCTCTGGGGGCCAGTCAAGAGACCCAGTACTTC.

This clonotype has at least ten counts. This rearrangement joins TRBV12-5 to TRBJ2-6; TRBD1 matches 7 bases. Unmatched junction bases numbered 13, after V lost 6 bases and J lost 2 bases. The length of the CDR3 is 18 residues. Germline V lookup: CDR1 LGHNT, CDR2 FRNRAP. The CDR3 spells CASGIPGQSLAGANVLTF. CDR3 coding DNA: TGTGCTAGTGGAATACCGGGACAGAGCTTAGCTGGGGCCAACGTCCTGACTTTC. The full variable domain, rest sourced from reference TRBV12-5 and TRBJ2-6, is DARVTQTPRHKVTEMGQEVTMRCQPILGHNTVFWYRQTMMQGLELLAYFRNRAPLDDSGMPKDRFSAEMPDATLATLKIQPSEPRDSAVYFCASGIPGQSLAGANVLTFGAGSRLTVL.

This clonotype appeared many times. The chain is built from TRBV11-2 and TRBJ2-3; D possibly corresponds to TRBD1 (6 bases). This CDR3 has 16 amino acids. With 0 bases removed from V and 6 bases from J, the gap between germline ends came to 16 bases. CDR1 and CDR2 (germline): SGHAT, FQNNGV. The CDR3 reads CASSLEYGLRGDTQYF. CDR3 sequence (DNA): TGTGCCAGCAGCTTAGAATACGGTCTAAGGGGGGATACGCAGTATTTT.

This clonotype was counted at least ten times. The chain has TRBV7-9 and TRBJ1-1; no clear D. V gave up 6 bases and J gave up 4 bases, with 9 bases separating them. This CDR3 region has 12 residues. The germline CDR1 and CDR2 sequences are SEHNR and FQNEAQ (reference sequence). The CDR3 is CASSLSGTEAFF. CDR3 coding DNA: TGTGCCAGCAGTTTATCGGGCACTGAAGCTTTCTTT. The full variable domain, rest sourced from reference TRBV7-9 and TRBJ1-1, is DTGVSQNPRHKITKRGQNVTFRCDPISEHNRLYWYRQTLGQGPEFLTYFQNEAQLEKSRLLSDRFSAERPKGSFSTLEIQRTEQGDSAMYLCASSLSGTEAFFGQGTRLTVV.

The V call is TRBV3-1, the J call TRBJ2-2; D possibly uses TRBD1 or TRBD2 (5 bases each). V lost 0 bases and J lost 2, with 16 bases in between. Germline CDR1 is LGHDT and CDR2 is YNNKEL (reference sequence). This CDR3 spans 18 amino acids. Here the CDR3 reads CASSQDKTGTFNTGELFF. CDR3 coding DNA: TGTGCCAGCAGCCAAGATAAAACGGGGACCTTTAACACCGGGGAGCTGTTTTTT.